This entry lists 10 T cell receptor beta chains sequenced from one sample in a study of CD8 T cells in Susac syndrome. Random hexamers were used to reverse transcribe about 0.5 to 1 ug of RNA. Each CDR3 protein gets one entry after TCRdb re-called the immunoSEQ multiplex PCR reads with MiXCR. The table records about 190,000 distinct CDR3 sequences, roughly 94% of them present only once. Sample: CD8+ T cells from PBMCs. The receptor set was obtained from a human donor with Susac syndrome.

The genes are TRBV29-1 and TRBJ1-2; possibly TRBD1 for D (6 bases). Trimming left V 1 base short and J 2 bases short, with 14 bases between. The germline gives CDR1 SQVTM, CDR2 ANQGSEA. The CDR3 spans 15 residues. This CDR3 is CSVEGPETGNYGYTF. The DNA of the CDR3 is TGCAGCGTTGAAGGCCCAGAGACAGGAAACTATGGCTACACCTTC.

The gene calls are TRBV18 and TRBJ1-5; unclear D gene. This CDR3 spans 14 amino acids. CDR1 is KGHSH, CDR2 LQKENI, per germline. Trimming cost V 5 bases and J 7 bases, with 15 bases left between them. The CDR3 sequence is CASSNLGGRQPQHF. The CDR3 coding sequence is TGTGCCAGCTCAAATCTCGGTGGGCGCCAGCCCCAGCATTTT.

This chain connects TRBV11-2 to TRBJ2-7; either TRBD1 or TRBD2 may supply D (5 bases each). The V and J ends lost 4 bases and 6 bases respectively, with 16 bases between them. This CDR3 spans 14 amino acids. Germline values: CDR1 SGHAT, CDR2 FQNNGV. The CDR3 coding sequence is TGTGCCAGCAGCTCGGCCGCAACGGGGACCGAGCAGTACTTC. This gives the protein CASSSAATGTEQYF.

The rearrangement uses TRBV7-2 and TRBJ2-2; TRBD2 might be the D (5 bases). Germline V lookup: CDR1 SGHTA, CDR2 FQGNSA. This CDR3 comprises 15 residues. V lost 3 bases and J 1 base, leaving 9 bases between the germline ends. CDR3 in DNA: TGTGCCAGCAGCTTTGGACTGGAGAACACCGGGGAGCTGTTTTTT. Translating gives CASSFGLENTGELFF.

The chain has TRBV29-1 and TRBJ2-7; unclear D gene. Germline CDR1 SQVTM, CDR2 ANQGSEA. This CDR3 comprises 12 residues. V was trimmed by 4 bases and J by 1 base, leaving 8 bases between them. CDR3 in DNA: TGCAGCGTTGCGACGGTTTCCTACGAGCAGTACTTC. Protein sequence: CSVATVSYEQYF.

The V call is TRBV7-3, the J call TRBJ2-3, with a tentative D call TRBD2 (6 bases). This CDR3 has 15 amino acids. Germline V gives CDR1 SGHTA, CDR2 FQGTGA. Trimming shortened V by 5 bases and J by 0 bases, and 12 bases separated the two germline ends. Here the CDR3 reads CASSATGGSTDTQYF. In DNA, the CDR3 is TGTGCCAGCAGCGCTACCGGGGGAAGCACAGATACGCAGTATTTT.

V and J are TRBV24-1 and TRBJ2-1, with 8 bases fitting TRBD1. The J segment lost 4 bases and the V segment lost 2 bases, leaving 6 bases of the junction unmatched. The CDR3 has 16 amino acids. Per the germline V gene, CDR1 is KGHDR and CDR2 is SFDVKD. The CDR3 protein is CATSDSKTGGYNEQFF. CDR3 nucleotides: TGTGCCACCAGTGATTCGAAAACAGGGGGGTACAATGAGCAGTTCTTC.

The rearrangement links TRBV6-5 to TRBJ2-1; D gene ambiguous. The CDR3 extends over 14 amino acids. The V and J ends lost 3 bases and 7 bases respectively, with 13 bases between them. Per the germline V gene, CDR1 is MNHEY and CDR2 is SVGAGI. Here the CDR3 DNA reads TGTGCCAGCAGTTATGGTAATATAGGGAATGAGCAGTTCTTC. The encoded protein is CASSYGNIGNEQFF.

V and J are TRBV28 and TRBJ2-1; no firm D call. Trimming removed 5 bases at V and 0 bases at J, with 5 bases between. CDR3 length: 13 amino acids. CDR1 and CDR2 (germline): MDHEN, SYDVKM. The CDR3 nucleotides are TGTGCCAGCAGTGAATCCTCCTACAATGAGCAGTTCTTC. It encodes CASSESSYNEQFF. Variable domain in full (rest from reference TRBV28 and TRBJ2-1): DVKVTQSSRYLVKRTGEKVFLECVQDMDHENMFWYRQDPGLGLRLIYFSYDVKMKEKGDIPEGYSVSREKKERFSLILESASTNQTSMYLCASSESSYNEQFFGPGTRLTVL.

As DNA, the CDR3 is TGTGCCTTGACAGGGTCCCAATTACCCCTCCACTTT. Its protein product is CALTGSQLPLHF. This chain joins TRBV30 and TRBJ1-6; 7 nucleotides line up with TRBD1. The trim removed 7 bases at V and 12 bases at J, leaving 9 bases unmatched. The CDR3 totals 12 residues. Germline V gives CDR1 GTSNPN, CDR2 SVGIG (reference sequence).